This paragraph reports one TCR beta chain. Antigen unknown. The germline V gene has CDR1 SEHNR and CDR2 FQNEAQ (reference sequence). The CDR3 runs 16 residues. The authors made the TRB cDNA libraries by 5' RACE using UMI labels. TCRdb reprocessed the 5' RACE reads and reports one entry per CDR3 protein, with no DNA. The sample table sets out 130,000 or so distinct CDR3 sequences. This sample was included in a study of CXCR3-negative and CXCR3-positive naive CD8 T cells. Overall study findings and caveats: Surface CD5 looked about the same in the naive subsets, so the authors worked out TCR strength from TRB CDR3 properties. Naive CXCR3-positive and CXCR3-negative cells shared similar TRBV-TRBJ usage, unlike memory cells. Fresh PBMCs were used in most assays, and CXCR3 expression partially decreased after cryopreservation.

With around 300,000 cells each, the CD8+ T cell subsets were individually sorted in triplicate. Source material: naive CXCR3- CD8+ T cells from blood. Sample subset: CD45RO-CCR7+CD27+CD95- naive CD8+ T cells lacking CXCR3 (TNR3-). This sequence was found in a human donor in good health. Some clones in this sample may be carry-over from other donors' samples. The chain joins TRBV7-9 to TRBJ2-4; TCRdb's D call of TRBD1 is untestable without DNA. CDR3 in amino acids: CASSLAPGPGSGIQYF. Drawing the rest from reference TRBV7-9 and TRBJ2-4, the complete variable domain is DTGVSQNPRHKITKRGQNVTFRCDPISEHNRLYWYRQTLGQGPEFLTYFQNEAQLEKSRLLSDRFSAERPKGSFSTLEIQRTEQGDSAMYLCASSLAPGPGSGIQYFGAGTRLSVL.